Shown below are 5 T cell receptor beta chains from a single sample sequenced in a study of control samples from healthy donors and cancer patients. Measured with immunoSEQ multiplex PCR; TCRdb has only the in-frame clones, and not every one. The repertoire has approximately 70,000 clones, about 89% of them found once; the top ten carry around 2%. The sequenced sample was PBMCs. The receptors stem from a woman aged 45-65 years with head and neck cancer.

The chain carries TRBV6-1 and TRBJ2-5; D gene uncertain. Trimming left V 1 base short and J 4 bases short, with 13 bases between. This CDR3 has 15 amino acids. In germline, CDR1 is MNHNS, CDR2 SASEGT. DNA of the CDR3: TGTGCCAGCAGTGAAGAGTCTGTCTATTTAGAGACCCAGTACTTC. Its translation is CASSEESVYLETQYF.

The J gene is TRBJ2-5, the V gene TRBV10-3; tentatively, D is TRBD1 or TRBD2 (5 bases each). In germline, CDR1 is ENHRY, CDR2 SYGVKD. CDR3 length equals 14 residues. Trimming took 3 bases from V and 4 from J, leaving 12 bases between them. The DNA of the CDR3 is TGTGCCATCAGTGACAGGGAAGCGGCAGAGACCCAGTACTTC. Its protein product is CAISDREAAETQYF.

The V call is TRBV19, the J call TRBJ2-7; D is possibly TRBD1 or TRBD2 (6 bases each). The CDR3 is 15 residues long. V dropped 5 bases and J dropped 3 bases, with 17 bases sitting between them. The germline gives CDR1 LNHDA, CDR2 SQIVND (reference sequence). CDR3 coding DNA: TGTGCCAGTAGTCAGTTATTGGGGGGCCGCTACGAGCAGTACTTC. Translated, it gives CASSQLLGGRYEQYF.

The V call is TRBV18, the J call TRBJ2-4; 8 bases map to TRBD2. The V gene end was trimmed by 0 bases and the J gene end by 2 bases; junction bases not matched to a gene: 6. This CDR3 spans 17 amino acids. Looked up from germline, CDR1 is KGHSH and CDR2 is LQKENI. The CDR3 here is CASSPPAGGGTKNIQYF. As DNA, the CDR3 is TGTGCCAGCTCACCACCGGCGGGGGGCGGAACCAAAAACATTCAGTACTTC.

The chain carries TRBV5-8 and TRBJ2-7; TRBD1 is a possible D gene (5 bases). V lost 3 bases, J lost 2 bases, and 9 bases lay in between. The V gene's germline CDR1 is SGHTS and CDR2 YDEGEE. The CDR3 consists of 13 residues. CDR3 region: CASSSKDTYEQYF. In nucleotides, the CDR3 is TGTGCCAGCAGCTCCAAGGACACCTACGAGCAGTACTTC. The whole variable domain, remainder taken from reference TRBV5-8 and TRBJ2-7, is EAGVTQSPTHLIKTRGQQATLRCSPISGHTSVYWYQQALGLGLQFLLWYDEGEERNRGNFPPRFSGRQFPNYSSELNVNALELEDSALYLCASSSKDTYEQYFGPGTRLTVT.